These 25 T cell receptor beta chains share one sample of origin, sequenced in a study of read filtering for tumor transcriptome and immune sequencing. The library was built from 400 ng RNA with molecular barcoded adaptors for alpha/delta and beta/gamma chains. From the reads, TCRdb called clonotypes with MiXCR, one entry per CDR3 protein. The repertoire has about 57,000 distinct CDR3 sequences, roughly 20% of them found once; the top ten carry about a sixth. The specimen was a population of CD138-negative cells sorted from bone marrow. These receptor sequences come from a donor aged 40 or over with multiple myeloma.

This clonotype came up many times. The V call is TRBV4-2, the J call TRBJ2-2; TRBD2 matches 12 bases. The ends lost 1 base at V and 0 bases at J; junction bases unmatched: 6. The germline gives CDR1 LGHNA, CDR2 YNFKEQ. The CDR3 extends over 19 amino acids. CDR3 protein: CASSQGLAGGQTNTGELFF. The CDR3 DNA follows: TGTGCCAGCAGCCAAGGGCTAGCGGGGGGGCAAACGAACACCGGGGAGCTGTTTTTT.

This clonotype appeared many times. The rearrangement links TRBV12-3 or TRBV12-4 to TRBJ2-1, with D possibly being TRBD2 (6 bases). This CDR3 has 12 residues. Trimming removed 7 bases at V and 6 bases at J, with 10 bases between. CDR3 in DNA: TGTGCCAGCACCCAAGCGGGCAATGAGCAGTTCTTC. This codes for CASTQAGNEQFF.

The sample holds many counts of this clonotype. This chain joins TRBV10-3 and TRBJ2-1, with 8 bases matching TRBD1. CDR3 size: 16 residues. Trimming at V came to 2 bases and at J to 7 bases, leaving 10 bases not matched to a gene. CDR1 is ENHRY and CDR2 is SYGVKD in the germline V gene. The CDR3 region has the DNA TGTGCCATCAGTGAGGGACCAGGGGGCGCAGGAAATGAGCAGTTCTTC. Its protein is CAISEGPGGAGNEQFF.

For this clonotype: One end of the junction fails to match germline, which may point to a read error. The chain is built from TRBV20-1 and TRBJ1-1, with 10 nucleotides matching TRBD1. CDR1 is DFQATT, CDR2 SNEGSKA, per germline (reference sequence). CDR3 size: 12 residues. The CDR3 region has the DNA TGCAGTGCCGGACAGGGGGAAACTGAGGCTTTCTTT. It specifies CSAGQGETEAFF.

This clonotype was seen ten or more times. V and J are TRBV28 and TRBJ2-1; D possibly corresponds to TRBD2 (6 bases). V was clipped by 7 bases and J by 15 bases, with 19 bases between them. Germline V lookup: CDR1 MDHEN, CDR2 SYDVKM. The CDR3 runs to 12 residues. Written as DNA, the CDR3 is TGTGCCAGCACCCGAGGAGGGCAGGAAGGGTTCTTC. This gives the protein CASTRGGQEGFF.

This clonotype has just a few counts. The chain links TRBV6-1 to TRBJ1-5, with D perhaps TRBD1 (5 bases). Germline V lookup: CDR1 MNHNS, CDR2 SASEGT. The CDR3 is made up of 13 amino acids. Trimming cost V 4 bases and J 7 bases, with 11 bases left between them. The CDR3 is CASSVGGDQPQHF. The CDR3 DNA follows: TGTGCCAGCAGTGTGGGGGGGGACCAGCCCCAGCATTTT.

In this sample, this clonotype turned up many times. The chain carries TRBV3-1 and TRBJ2-1; D unclear. CDR1 LGHDT and CDR2 YNNKEL come from the germline V gene (reference sequence). This CDR3 has 11 amino acids. Trimming shortened V by 6 bases and J by 7 bases, and 7 bases separated the two germline ends. In DNA form, the CDR3 reads TGTGCCAGCAGTTCTATAAATGAGCAGTTCTTC. Its protein is CASSSINEQFF.

Notes on this clonotype: One junction end disagrees with the germline gene, perhaps due to a read error. This sequence joins TRBV5-1 and TRBJ2-1; possible D gene TRBD2, 7 bases. The V gene's germline CDR1 is SGHRS and CDR2 YFSETQ. The CDR3 has 14 amino acids. CDR3 loop: CASSLAGGYNEQLF. In DNA, the CDR3 is TGCGCCAGCAGCTTGGCGGGGGGCTACAATGAGCAGCTCTTC.

This clonotype was recorded at least ten times. This rearrangement joins TRBV7-9 to TRBJ2-1, with D hard to call. The CDR3 extends over 11 amino acids. Germline V CDR1 and CDR2: SEHNR, FQNEAQ (reference sequence). The ends were cut back, 2 bases at V and 6 bases at J, with 2 bases in the middle. CDR3 sequence (DNA): TGTGCCAGCAGCTTATCCAATGAGCAGTTCTTC. Protein product: CASSLSNEQFF.

This clonotype was detected many times. The chain couples TRBV5-1 to TRBJ1-2, with D possibly TRBD1 on 6 matching bases. This CDR3 is 16 amino acids long. Germline values: CDR1 SGHRS, CDR2 YFSETQ. The ends were cut back, 7 bases at V and 1 base at J, with 20 bases in the middle. CDR3 nucleotides: TGCGCCAGCTCCCTAAACGGACAGCCCTTTAACTATGGCTACACCTTC. This codes for CASSLNGQPFNYGYTF.

There are many counts of this clonotype. A junction end diverges from the germline sequence, so it may reflect a read error. The rearrangement joins TRBV6-1 to TRBJ2-6; D is undetermined. There are 14 residues in the CDR3. Germline CDR1 MNHNS, CDR2 SASEGT. CDR3: CASSEYSGANVLTF. For the CDR3, the DNA is TGTGCCAGCAGTGAGTACTCTGGTGCCAACGTCCTGACTTTC.

This clonotype was counted ten times or more. The genes are TRBV2 and TRBJ2-3, with a weak D call TRBD1 (8 bases). From germline, CDR1 is SNHLY and CDR2 FYNNEI. V lost 3 bases and J lost 2, with 15 bases in between. The CDR3 is made up of 16 amino acids. CDR3 loop: CASSEVQGGFTDTQYF. The CDR3 nucleotides are TGTGCCAGCAGTGAGGTACAGGGGGGGTTCACAGATACGCAGTATTTT.

A word on this clonotype: At one end, the junction sequence differs from germline, possibly due to a read error. CDR3 bases: TGCAGTGCTAGACCAGGGGGTATGCATGCGCAGTTCTTT. It encodes CSARPGGMHAQFF. The V call is TRBV20-1, the J call TRBJ2-1; 7 positions match TRBD1. The CDR3 contains 13 residues. Looked up from germline, CDR1 is DFQATT and CDR2 is SNEGSKA (reference sequence).

This clonotype was seen at least ten times. This chain uses TRBV19 with TRBJ2-3, with 7 bases identical to TRBD2. CDR1 LNHDA and CDR2 SQIVND come from the germline V gene (reference sequence). V was clipped by 5 bases and J by 1 base; unmatched bases: 3. The CDR3 totals 14 residues. CDR3 amino acids: CASSAGDGTDTQYF. The CDR3 bases are TGTGCCAGTAGTGCGGGGGACGGCACAGATACGCAGTATTTT.

This clonotype occurred many times. The chain is built from TRBV20-1 and TRBJ2-7; D is ambiguous. The CDR3 totals 11 residues. Trimming stripped 5 bases from V and 5 bases from J, with 10 bases between. CDR1 is DFQATT, CDR2 SNEGSKA, per germline (reference sequence). The CDR3 is CSARLGHEQYF. In DNA, the CDR3 is TGCAGTGCTCGGTTGGGCCACGAGCAGTACTTC.

Turning to this clonotype: A read error may be the cause here, since a much bigger clone is one base away. The chain is built from TRBV20-1 and TRBJ2-7; perhaps TRBD2 as D (6 bases). The V gene's germline CDR1 is DFQATT and CDR2 SNEGSKA (reference sequence). The CDR3 length is 13 residues. CDR3 sequence reads: CSAGTVDTYERYF. The CDR3 DNA sequence: TGCAGTGCTGGGACTGTAGATACCTACGAGCGGTACTTC.

V is TRBV6-1 and J is TRBJ1-5; 10 bases match TRBD1. V lost 10 bases to trimming and J lost 4 bases; unmatched junction nucleotides: 10. This CDR3 region has 15 residues. Germline lookup yields CDR1 MNHNS and CDR2 SASEGT. The CDR3 here is CATMDRDRGNQPQHF. For the CDR3, the DNA is TGTGCCACCATGGACCGGGACAGGGGAAATCAGCCCCAGCATTTT.

The chain joins TRBV7-9 to TRBJ2-1; 8 nucleotides align to TRBD1. The trim removed 6 bases at V and 7 bases at J, leaving 14 bases unmatched. Germline-derived CDR1 and CDR2 are SEHNR and FQNEAQ (reference sequence). This CDR3 is built from 16 residues. CDR3 coding DNA: TGTGCCAGCAGACCAGGCACACTCGGACAGGGAAATGAGCAGTTCTTC. Its protein product is CASRPGTLGQGNEQFF.

This clonotype was counted many times. The CDR3 does not end in the conserved phenylalanine or tryptophan, so this is likely a read error. Because the CDR3's place on the DNA is in doubt, the DNA is left out and the CDR3 is given as listed by TCRdb. The chain employs TRBV24-1 and TRBJ2-1; the table's D call of TRBD2 was not tested on the DNA. Germline V gene sequence: CDR1 KGHDR, CDR2 SFDVKD. The CDR3 sequence runs 9 residues, both termini included. CDR3 protein: CATSGRGRI.

With regard to this clonotype: This may be a read error, as it is one base from a much larger clone. The chain uses TRBV5-1 and TRBJ1-1; D gene ambiguous. This CDR3 has 12 residues. CDR1 is SGHRS, CDR2 YFSETQ, per germline. The CDR3 region is CASSLDITEALF. The CDR3, as DNA: TGCGCCAGCAGCTTGGACATCACTGAAGCTCTCTTT.

Comments on this clonotype: One base away lies a much larger clone, so this may be a sequencing read error. Here the CDR3 omits its conserved ending phenylalanine or tryptophan, so a read error is the likely source. The CDR3 sequence: CASSWLGRSTDTQYL. The CDR3 DNA sequence: TGTGCCAGCAGCTGGCTCGGAAGGAGCACAGATACGCAGTATCTT. This chain connects TRBV5-8 to TRBJ2-3, with no clear D. The V end was cut by 3 bases, the J end by 0 bases, with 11 bases between. The CDR3 extends over 15 amino acids. The germline gives CDR1 SGHTS, CDR2 YDEGEE.

This clonotype occurred many times. V is TRBV7-3 and J is TRBJ1-1, with D hard to call. CDR3 length: 14 amino acids. The germline V and J ends were trimmed by 5 bases and 6 bases, with 16 bases remaining between them. Germline V gene lookup returns CDR1 SGHTA and CDR2 FQGTGA. CDR3: CASSPGPDIPEAFF. CDR3 DNA: TGTGCCAGCAGCCCGGGCCCAGATATCCCTGAAGCTTTCTTT.

The chain employs TRBV7-9 and TRBJ2-7, with 13 nucleotides matching TRBD2. This CDR3 comprises 15 residues. Per germline, CDR1 SEHNR and CDR2 FQNEAQ (reference sequence). V lost 4 bases to trimming and J lost 5 bases; unmatched junction nucleotides: 5. CDR3 coding DNA: TGTGCCAGCAGCTCGGGACTAGCGGGACTCAACGAGCAGTACTTC. As protein: CASSSGLAGLNEQYF.

In its sample, this clonotype was seen a few times. The chain is built from TRBV29-1 and TRBJ1-3; D ambiguous. V gave up 7 bases and J gave up 0 bases, with 10 bases separating them. CDR3 length equals 13 residues. Germline V CDR1 and CDR2: SQVTM, ANQGSEA. As DNA, the CDR3 is TGCAGCGAGCAGCGTTACTCTGGAAACACCATATATTTT. Translated: CSEQRYSGNTIYF.

In this sample, this clonotype turned up many times. This chain uses TRBV19 with TRBJ2-2; no clear D. CDR1 and CDR2 (germline): LNHDA, SQIVND (reference sequence). The CDR3 totals 14 residues. The V and J ends lost 3 bases and 7 bases respectively, with 12 bases between them. CDR3 protein: CASSISSTVGELFF. As DNA, the CDR3 is TGTGCCAGTAGTATCTCCTCTACGGTCGGGGAGCTGTTTTTT.